The rows below give T cell receptor beta chains drawn from one sample of a study of T cells in Graves' hyperthyroidism and ophthalmopathy. TCRdb called the multiplex PCR reads again in MiXCR, with one record for every CDR3 protein. The sample lists about 290,000 distinct CDR3 sequences; 12% to 15% were seen once. The sequencing input was blood. Source of these receptors: a middle-aged woman with Graves' hyperthyroidism. Each CDR3 is given with its conserved first and last residue. The D gene is left open where the match is weak. Rows may omit the clone size; those that give it use once, few, many or a size class.

D	J	V	size	CDR3	DNA
TRBD2	TRBJ2-7	TRBV29-1	many	CSVEGLAGYEQYF	TGCAGCGTGGAAGGGCTAGCGGGGTACGAGCAGTACTTC
NA	TRBJ2-3	TRBV12-3/TRBV12-4	few	CASSYKGTQYF	TGTGCCAGCAGTTACAAGGGTACGCAGTATTTT
NA	TRBJ2-5	TRBV7-6	many	CTSSLVLRQRETQYF	TGTACCAGCAGCTTAGTTCTTCGGCAGAGAGAGACCCAGTACTTC
NA	TRBJ1-2	TRBV9	NA	CASSVDPSQGYGYTF	TGTGCCAGCAGCGTAGATCCCAGTCAAGGGTATGGCTACACCTTC
TRBD2	TRBJ2-5	TRBV5-4	few	CASSLLSGRGETQYF	TGTGCCAGCAGCCTACTAAGCGGGAGGGGGGAGACCCAGTACTTC
NA	TRBJ2-2	TRBV6-6	few	CASSYQRNPHLFF	TGTGCCAGCAGTTACCAACGGAACCCCCACTTGTTTTTT
TRBD2	TRBJ2-2	TRBV3-1	NA	CASSRREGSGELFF	TGTGCCAGCAGCCGAAGGGAGGGATCCGGGGAGCTGTTTTTT
TRBD2	TRBJ2-1	TRBV7-2	many	CASSLGTSAEQFF	TGTGCCAGCAGCTTAGGCACTAGCGCTGAGCAGTTCTTC
NA	TRBJ1-4	TRBV14	many	CASSLRNEKLFF	TGTGCCAGCAGCTTACGTAATGAAAAACTGTTTTTT
NA	TRBJ2-6	TRBV6-1	few	CASSLMSGANVLTF	TGTGCCAGCAGTTTAATGTCTGGGGCCAACGTCCTGACTTTC
NA	TRBJ2-5	TRBV24-1	many	CATGTDTRETQYF	TGTGCCACCGGAACAGATACAAGGGAGACCCAGTACTTC
TRBD2	TRBJ2-1	TRBV28	many	CASGTSGSVHEQFF	TGTGCCAGCGGGACTAGCGGGAGTGTCCATGAGCAGTTCTTC
TRBD2	TRBJ2-1	TRBV3-1	many	CASSQDLWLAGGHEQFF	TGTGCCAGCAGCCAAGATTTGTGGCTAGCGGGAGGACATGAGCAGTTCTTC
TRBD1	TRBJ2-1	TRBV13	few	CASRKTGGILYNEQFF	TGTGCCAGCAGAAAAACAGGGGGCATCCTATACAATGAGCAGTTCTTC
TRBD1	TRBJ2-5	TRBV2	many	CASKGTGGKTQYF	TGTGCCAGCAAAGGGACAGGGGGAAAGACCCAGTACTTC
NA	TRBJ2-3	TRBV12-3/TRBV12-4	NA	CASRRSKSTDTQYF	TGTGCCAGCAGGCGGAGTAAAAGCACAGATACGCAGTATTTT
NA	TRBJ2-3	TRBV11-1	many	CASSPMSSGDTDTQYF	TGTGCCAGCAGCCCCATGTCAAGCGGAGACACAGATACGCAGTATTTT
TRBD1	TRBJ2-7	TRBV6-1	many	CASSHGTGGEQYF	TGTGCCAGCAGTCACGGGACAGGGGGCGAGCAGTACTTC
TRBD2	TRBJ2-1	TRBV20-1	many	CSAPRAGAIINEQFF	TGCAGTGCTCCCCGAGCGGGAGCTATTATAAATGAGCAGTTCTTC
NA	TRBJ2-7	TRBV20-1	few	CSARGQEYSYEQYF	TGCAGTGCTAGAGGTCAGGAATACTCCTACGAGCAGTACTTC
NA	TRBJ1-4	TRBV11-2	many	CASSLTGFNEKLFF	TGTGCCAGCAGCTTAACAGGCTTCAATGAAAAACTGTTTTTT
TRBD2	TRBJ2-5	TRBV3-1	NA	CASSQDLRGGETQYF	TGTGCCAGCAGCCAAGATTTGCGGGGGGGAGAGACCCAGTACTTC
NA	TRBJ2-5	TRBV7-7	many	CASSLGVGVQETQYF	TGTGCTAGCAGCTTAGGGGTGGGAGTCCAAGAGACCCAGTACTTC
NA	TRBJ1-5	TRBV2	many	CASSSQGTHSGQPQHF	TGTGCCAGCAGTAGCCAGGGGACCCATTCAGGTCAGCCCCAGCATTTT
TRBD2	TRBJ2-1	TRBV20-1	many	CSASGGGSYNEQFF	TGCAGTGCTTCGGGAGGCGGCTCCTACAATGAGCAGTTCTTC
NA	TRBJ1-4	TRBV6-1	NA	CASREGSLGLFF	TGTGCCAGCCGCGAAGGGAGTCTAGGACTGTTTTTT
TRBD1	TRBJ2-1	TRBV7-8	NA	CAGGGTGGPNEQFF	TGTGCCGGAGGGGGGACAGGGGGCCCTAATGAGCAGTTCTTC
TRBD1	TRBJ1-6	TRBV7-9	few	CASSLVTGGNSPLHF	TGTGCCAGCAGCTTAGTGACAGGGGGTAATTCACCCCTCCACTTT
NA	TRBJ2-5	TRBV12-3/TRBV12-4	many	CASSLFRQETQYF	TGTGCCAGCAGCCTATTTCGACAAGAGACCCAGTACTTC
TRBD2	TRBJ2-7	TRBV2	many	CASLRGREGSDEQYF	TGTGCCAGCCTTAGGGGGCGGGAGGGCTCCGACGAGCAGTACTTC
TRBD1	TRBJ2-5	TRBV24-1	NA	CATSDSGTGSWGETQYF	TGTGCCACCAGTGATTCAGGGACAGGGAGTTGGGGAGAGACCCAGTACTTC
TRBD2	TRBJ2-1	TRBV2	NA	CASRPGTSGTYNEQFF	TGTGCCAGCAGGCCCGGGACTAGCGGGACCTACAATGAGCAGTTCTTC
NA	TRBJ2-1	TRBV30	many	CAWSVLAEQFF	TGTGCCTGGAGTGTACTGGCGGAGCAGTTCTTC
NA	TRBJ1-3	TRBV10-3	NA	CAISEAIKSGNTIYF	TGTGCCATCAGTGAGGCTATTAAATCTGGAAACACCATATATTTT
NA	TRBJ1-1	TRBV2	many	CASSVRTEAFF	TGTGCCAGCAGTGTGCGGACTGAAGCTTTCTTT
TRBD2	TRBJ2-7	TRBV12-3/TRBV12-4	many	CASSFGGSPFLDEQYF	TGTGCCAGCAGTTTCGGCGGGAGCCCGTTTTTGGACGAGCAGTACTTC
TRBD1	TRBJ2-7	TRBV2	many	CASDRDYEQYF	TGTGCCAGCGACAGGGACTACGAGCAGTACTTC
NA	TRBJ2-7	TRBV6-1	many	CASSPGRGLNSYEQYF	TGTGCCAGCAGTCCCGGTCGCGGATTGAACTCCTACGAGCAGTACTTC
TRBD1	TRBJ1-4	TRBV20-1	NA	CSAMGQGQGEKLFF	TGCAGTGCTATGGGACAGGGCCAAGGTGAAAAACTGTTTTTT
TRBD2	TRBJ2-7	TRBV11-2	many	CASSLDDQGLAGEGEQYF	TGTGCCAGCAGCTTAGATGATCAGGGACTAGCGGGAGAGGGGGAGCAGTACTTC
TRBD2	TRBJ2-1	TRBV7-6	NA	CASSSTLAGKYNEQFF	TGTGCCAGCAGCTCAACCTTAGCGGGTAAATACAATGAGCAGTTCTTC
NA	TRBJ1-1	TRBV13	many	CASSLRPEAFF	TGTGCCAGCAGCTTACGCCCTGAAGCTTTCTTT
TRBD1	TRBJ2-2	TRBV19	few	CASSVTGGTNTGELFF	TGTGCCAGTAGTGTCACAGGGGGTACGAACACCGGGGAGCTGTTTTTT
NA	TRBJ2-7	TRBV6-1	many	CASSYVQGSSYEQYF	TGTGCCAGCAGTTATGTACAGGGTTCTTCCTACGAGCAGTACTTC
NA	TRBJ1-3	TRBV5-6	few	CASSLAVGISGNTIYF	TGTGCCAGCAGCTTGGCTGTGGGGATCTCTGGAAACACCATATATTTT
NA	TRBJ2-7	TRBV5-6	many	CASSSPHGPREVYEQYF	TGTGCCAGCAGCTCTCCCCATGGACCTAGGGAAGTGTACGAGCAGTACTTC
NA	TRBJ1-6	TRBV11-2	many	CASSPPRSPLHF	TGTGCCAGCAGCCCCCCGCGGTCACCCCTCCACTTT
NA	TRBJ1-4	TRBV20-1	many	CSARDLQGSNEKLFF	TGCAGTGCTAGAGATCTGCAGGGAAGTAATGAAAAACTGTTTTTT
NA	TRBJ2-5	TRBV20-1	many	CSAADYRAETQYF	TGCAGTGCTGCTGACTACCGGGCGGAGACCCAGTACTTC
NA	TRBJ1-1	TRBV18	few	CASSPPWGQRAFF	TGTGCCAGCTCACCACCCTGGGGGCAGAGAGCTTTCTTT
TRBD1	TRBJ2-6	TRBV24-1	few	CATSDKDGQGSGANVLTF	TGTGCCACCAGTGATAAGGACGGACAGGGTTCTGGGGCCAACGTCCTGACTTTC
NA	TRBJ2-7	TRBV27	NA	CASSLVGGADEQYF	TGTGCCAGCAGTCTTGTGGGGGGAGCGGACGAGCAGTACTTC
NA	TRBJ1-5	TRBV12-3/TRBV12-4	many	CASSLADRGANQPQHF	TGTGCCAGCAGTTTAGCGGATCGGGGCGCCAATCAGCCCCAGCATTTT
NA	TRBJ1-3	TRBV20-1	many	CSARKGSGNTIYF	TGCAGTGCTAGAAAGGGTTCAGGAAACACCATATATTTT
NA	TRBJ2-1	TRBV29-1	many	CSVEKEKPEQFF	TGCAGCGTTGAAAAAGAAAAACCTGAGCAGTTCTTC
NA	TRBJ2-5	TRBV14	NA	CASSQGLTMLGETQYF	TGTGCCAGCAGCCAAGGATTGACCATGTTGGGAGAGACCCAGTACTTC
TRBD1	TRBJ1-1	TRBV19	many	CASSHGPGGLNTEAFF	TGTGCCAGTAGTCACGGGCCAGGGGGCTTGAACACTGAAGCTTTCTTT
NA	TRBJ2-7	TRBV12-3/TRBV12-4	many	CASSFGKRSYEQYF	TGTGCCAGCAGTTTTGGGAAGCGTTCCTACGAGCAGTACTTC
NA	TRBJ1-1	TRBV28	many	CASKGQNTEAFF	TGTGCCAGCAAAGGGCAGAACACTGAAGCTTTCTTT